This passage covers 17 T cell receptor beta chains from one sample sequenced in a study of shared T cell receptors in the human thymus (dated by TCRdb to 2020 to 2022). Preparation of the library involved the immunoSEQ multiplex PCR assay. TCRdb took this table from immuneACCESS and kept in-frame rearrangements with V and J called. Such tables lack part of the clones; where checked against another copy, unresolved V genes explain under half of the gap, and the rest is unexplained. The sample table shows roughly 410,000 clones, and around 95% are seen once. In total, the top ten clones hold approximately 0.02% of the sample. Sequencing was done on a sample of thymocytes. These receptors all come from a human donor.

The rearrangement uses TRBV5-6 and TRBJ1-2; D gene unclear. Per the germline V gene, CDR1 is SGHDT and CDR2 is YYEEEE. V lost 0 bases to trimming and J lost 8 bases, with 14 bases between them. The CDR3 loop spans 14 amino acids. The DNA for the CDR3 is TGTGCCAGCAGCTTGGCACAGTCCAAAAAAGGCTACACCTTC. It specifies CASSLAQSKKGYTF.

The V call is TRBV11-2, the J call TRBJ2-5; TRBD1 matches 12 bases. This CDR3 spans 15 amino acids. The germline gives CDR1 SGHAT, CDR2 FQNNGV. V shed 5 bases, J shed 5 bases, and the junction held 6 bases outside the gene matches. This CDR3 is CASSPGDRGRETQYF. CDR3 nucleotides: TGTGCCAGCAGCCCCGGGGACAGGGGGCGGGAGACCCAGTACTTC.

The chain joins TRBV20-1 to TRBJ2-7; no definite D call. CDR3 length: 11 amino acids. CDR1 is DFQATT, CDR2 SNEGSKA, per germline (reference sequence). V was trimmed by 0 bases and J by 5 bases, leaving 5 bases between them. The CDR3 region is CSARDPHEQYF. In nucleotides, the CDR3 is TGCAGTGCTAGAGATCCCCACGAGCAGTACTTC.

This chain links TRBV13 with TRBJ2-5; unclear D gene. CDR1 is PRHDT, CDR2 FYEKMQ, per germline (reference sequence). V was shortened by 5 bases and J by 1 base, with 11 bases between the two germline ends. The CDR3 runs to 14 residues. This CDR3 is CASSPSGRQETQYF. Written as DNA, the CDR3 is TGTGCCAGCAGCCCCTCCGGGCGCCAAGAGACCCAGTACTTC.

The chain links TRBV5-1 to TRBJ2-1, with D perhaps given as TRBD1 or TRBD2 (5 bases each). Germline V lookup: CDR1 SGHRS, CDR2 YFSETQ. The germline V and J ends were trimmed by 3 bases and 2 bases, with 9 bases remaining between them. CDR3 length: 14 amino acids. The CDR3 sequence: CASSYGTPYNEQFF. CDR3 sequence (DNA): TGCGCCAGCAGCTACGGGACGCCCTACAATGAGCAGTTCTTC.

The V call is TRBV9, the J call TRBJ1-2; the D is unclear. The CDR3 is made up of 15 amino acids. V lost 3 bases and J 4 bases, leaving 16 bases between the germline ends. Germline values: CDR1 SGDLS, CDR2 YYNGEE. The CDR3 nucleotides are TGTGCCAGCAGCGGACTCGAGGCCCCCTCCTATGGCTACACCTTC. Amino acid sequence: CASSGLEAPSYGYTF.

This sequence joins TRBV11-2 and TRBJ2-1; D is unresolved. This CDR3 has 16 residues. Trimming removed 5 bases at V and 1 base at J, with 15 bases between. Germline V gene lookup returns CDR1 SGHAT and CDR2 FQNNGV. In nucleotides, the CDR3 is TGTGCCAGCAGCCCAAAAGGCGGTAGATCCTACAATGAGCAGTTCTTC. Encoded protein: CASSPKGGRSYNEQFF.

This chain connects TRBV30 to TRBJ2-1; 10 positions agree with TRBD2. Per germline, CDR1 GTSNPN and CDR2 SVGIG (reference sequence). V trimming: 4 bases; J trimming: 8 bases; junction bases outside the gene matches: 8. The CDR3 has 14 residues. CDR3 amino acids: CAWTEREGWDEQFF. Here the CDR3 DNA reads TGTGCCTGGACCGAGCGGGAGGGTTGGGATGAGCAGTTCTTC.

The chain carries TRBV6-5 and TRBJ2-3, with D perhaps TRBD1 (6 bases). The CDR3 is 12 residues long. Trimming removed 0 bases from V and 8 bases from J, with 6 bases in between. Germline V gene lookup returns CDR1 MNHEY and CDR2 SVGAGI. The CDR3, as DNA: TGTGCCAGCAGTTACTCACAGGGTACGCAGTATTTT. This sequence encodes CASSYSQGTQYF.

J is TRBJ2-5 and V is TRBV28; a weak D match, TRBD1 (5 bases). CDR1 is MDHEN, CDR2 SYDVKM, per germline. The ends were cut back, 4 bases at V and 0 bases at J, with 12 bases in the middle. This CDR3 contains 15 residues. This CDR3 is CASSSETGYQETQYF. The DNA of the CDR3 is TGTGCCAGCAGTTCCGAAACAGGTTACCAAGAGACCCAGTACTTC.

J is TRBJ1-2 and V is TRBV28; no clear D gene. V was shortened by 7 bases and J by 0 bases, with 18 bases between the two germline ends. CDR3 length: 16 amino acids. In germline, CDR1 is MDHEN, CDR2 SYDVKM. The CDR3 loop reads CASTNVVRMANYGYTF. In DNA form, the CDR3 reads TGTGCCAGCACTAATGTGGTCCGGATGGCTAACTATGGCTACACCTTC.

The V call is TRBV15, the J call TRBJ2-7; D could derive from TRBD1 or TRBD2 (5 bases each). The CDR3 runs to 14 residues. Germline CDR1 and CDR2: LNHNV and YYDKDF (reference sequence). The V end lost 1 base, the J end lost 3 bases, and 10 bases lay between the germline ends. The CDR3, as DNA: TGTGCCACCAGCAGAGCAGGGAGCCTCTACGAGCAGTACTTC. Encoded protein: CATSRAGSLYEQYF.

CDR3 sequence: CASSPGQGPNYIQYF. The CDR3 DNA sequence: TGTGCCAGCAGTCCGGGACAGGGCCCAAATTACATTCAGTACTTC. The J gene is TRBJ2-4, the V gene TRBV28, with 9 bases lining up with TRBD1. Looked up from germline, CDR1 is MDHEN and CDR2 is SYDVKM. The junction had 10 bases not matched to a gene; V was cut back by 5 bases and J by 8 bases. The CDR3 consists of 15 residues.

This sequence joins TRBV28 and TRBJ1-5, with D possibly being TRBD1 (5 bases). The V end lost 3 bases, the J end lost 0 bases, and 21 bases lay between the germline ends. The CDR3 length is 19 residues. CDR1 is MDHEN, CDR2 SYDVKM, per germline. CDR3 protein: CASSLRDGTDLYSNQPQHF. In nucleotides, the CDR3 is TGTGCCAGCAGTTTGAGGGACGGAACTGATCTCTATAGCAATCAGCCCCAGCATTTT.

The rearrangement uses TRBV27 and TRBJ2-7; 7 bases map to TRBD2. Germline assignment: CDR1 MNHEY and CDR2 SMNVEV (reference sequence). The CDR3 has 15 residues. The junction had 13 bases not matched to a gene; V was cut back by 6 bases and J by 5 bases. CDR3: CASRKTGGFRDEQYF. The CDR3 region has the DNA TGTGCCAGCAGGAAAACGGGGGGTTTCAGGGACGAGCAGTACTTC.

The rearrangement joins TRBV6-1 to TRBJ1-5; D unresolved. CDR1 is MNHNS, CDR2 SASEGT, per germline. CDR3 length: 13 residues. The V end lost 4 bases, the J end lost 6 bases, and 10 bases lay between the germline ends. CDR3 in DNA: TGTGCCAGCAGTGTGTCAGAGGGTCAGCCCCAGCATTTT. Its protein is CASSVSEGQPQHF.

CDR3 nucleotides: TGTGCCAGCAGCCCTGACCGGACAGGCTACGAGCAGTACTTC. This translates into CASSPDRTGYEQYF. The V gene is TRBV11-3, the J gene TRBJ2-7, with 7 bases lining up with TRBD1. The length of the CDR3 is 14 residues. Germline V gives CDR1 SGHNT, CDR2 YENEEA. V gave up 5 bases and J gave up 3 bases; unmatched junction bases: 7.